The clone carrying this T cell receptor beta chain was observed once. Different DNA sequences within this sample yield the same CDR3. The CDR3 totals 15 residues. Germline loops: CDR1 SGHRS, CDR2 YFSETQ. Trimming removed 6 bases at V and 3 bases at J, with 15 bases between. These data come from a study of blood T cell repertoires in COVID-19. Across the study: Whether acute or convalescent, the COVID-19 samples came from the United States, Italy and Spain. From T cells, B-cell-depleted T cells, or PBMCs came the material, which was cDNA or gDNA.

Original analysis: Amplification with reference gene primers provided the estimates of nucleated cell counts. The protocol was immunoSEQ multiplex PCR, while the TCRdb copy is restricted to in-frame clones and leaves out a portion. The V and J calls and clone size come from that table; D and trimming were worked out from the DNA. Of about 440,000 clones listed, about 89% are singletons. The receptor was isolated from a woman aged 25 to 39 with acute or convalescent COVID-19. Sequenced material: peripheral blood. The chain links TRBV5-1 to TRBJ2-2; tentatively, D is TRBD1 (5 bases). The CDR3 loop reads CASTLRTLDTGELFF. The DNA for the CDR3 is TGCGCCAGCACCCTGAGGACATTGGACACCGGGGAGCTGTTTTTT.